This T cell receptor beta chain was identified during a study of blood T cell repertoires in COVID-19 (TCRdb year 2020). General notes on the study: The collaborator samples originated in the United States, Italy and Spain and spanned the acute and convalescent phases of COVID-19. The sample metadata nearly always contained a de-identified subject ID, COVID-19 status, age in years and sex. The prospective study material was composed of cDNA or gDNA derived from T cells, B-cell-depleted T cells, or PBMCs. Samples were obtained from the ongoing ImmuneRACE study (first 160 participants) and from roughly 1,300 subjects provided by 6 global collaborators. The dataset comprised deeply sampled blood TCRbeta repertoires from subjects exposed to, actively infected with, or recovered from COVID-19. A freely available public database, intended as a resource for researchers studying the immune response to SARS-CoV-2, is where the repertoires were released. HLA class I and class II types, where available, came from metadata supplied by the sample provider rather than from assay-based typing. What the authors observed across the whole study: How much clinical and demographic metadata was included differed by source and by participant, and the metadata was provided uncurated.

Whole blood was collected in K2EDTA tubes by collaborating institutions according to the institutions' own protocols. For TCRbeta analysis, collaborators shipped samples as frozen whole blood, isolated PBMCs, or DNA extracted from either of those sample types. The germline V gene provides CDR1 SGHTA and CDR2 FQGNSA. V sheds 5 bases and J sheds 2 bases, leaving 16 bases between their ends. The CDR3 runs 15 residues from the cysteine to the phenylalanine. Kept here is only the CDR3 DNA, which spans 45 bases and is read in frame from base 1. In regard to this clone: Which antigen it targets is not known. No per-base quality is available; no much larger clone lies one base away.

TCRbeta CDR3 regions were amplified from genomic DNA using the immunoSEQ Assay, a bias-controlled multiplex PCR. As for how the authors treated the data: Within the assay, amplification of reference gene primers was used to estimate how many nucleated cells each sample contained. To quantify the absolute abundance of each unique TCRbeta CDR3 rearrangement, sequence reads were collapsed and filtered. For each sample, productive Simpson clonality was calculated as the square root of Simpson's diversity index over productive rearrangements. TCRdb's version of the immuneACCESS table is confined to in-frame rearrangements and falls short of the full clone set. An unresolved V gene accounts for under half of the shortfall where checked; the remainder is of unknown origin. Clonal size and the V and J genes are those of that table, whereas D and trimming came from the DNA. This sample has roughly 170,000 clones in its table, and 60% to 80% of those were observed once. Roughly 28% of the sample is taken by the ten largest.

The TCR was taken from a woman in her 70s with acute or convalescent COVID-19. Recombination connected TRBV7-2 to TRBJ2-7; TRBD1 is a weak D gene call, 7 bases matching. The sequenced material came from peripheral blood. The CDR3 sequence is CASSPRQGGAYEQYF. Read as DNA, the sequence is TGTGCCAGCAGCCCGAGACAGGGAGGCGCCTACGAGCAGTACTTC.